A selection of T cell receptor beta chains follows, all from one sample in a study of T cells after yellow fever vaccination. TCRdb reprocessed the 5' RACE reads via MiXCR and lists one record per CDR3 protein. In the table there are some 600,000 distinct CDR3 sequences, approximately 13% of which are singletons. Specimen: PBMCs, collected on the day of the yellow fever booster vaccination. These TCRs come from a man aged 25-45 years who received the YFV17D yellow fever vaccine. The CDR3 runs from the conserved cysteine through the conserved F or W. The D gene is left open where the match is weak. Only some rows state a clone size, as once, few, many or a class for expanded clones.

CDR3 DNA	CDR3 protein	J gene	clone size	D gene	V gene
TGTGCCAGCAGCCAAGTTTTGGGGGGAGGGCCCTCCGATGAGCAGTTCTTC	CASSQVLGGGPSDEQFF	TRBJ2-1	few	TRBD2	TRBV3-1
TGCAGTACCCTAGCGGGACCCCCGGAAGAGCAGTTCTTC	CSTLAGPPEEQFF	TRBJ2-1	.	TRBD2	TRBV20-1
TGTGCCAGTAATTGGGGGAATCAGCCCCAGCATTTT	CASNWGNQPQHF	TRBJ1-5	once	.	TRBV19
TGTGCCAGCATCGAGGGACCGGCGGCCAATGAGCAGTTCTTC	CASIEGPAANEQFF	TRBJ2-1	.	.	TRBV6-5
TGCGCCAGCAGCAATGGGCGGGACACCGGGGAGCTGTTTTTT	CASSNGRDTGELFF	TRBJ2-2	.	.	TRBV5-1
TGTGCCAGCAGCCAAGATGCACAGTCCTACGAGCAGTACTTC	CASSQDAQSYEQYF	TRBJ2-7	few	.	TRBV3-1
TGTGCCAGCAGTTTGGGAGTGGTCAACAATGAGCAGTTCTTC	CASSLGVVNNEQFF	TRBJ2-1	.	.	TRBV7-2
TGTGCCAGCAGCTACACCCCCCGGGACTCGGGGGATACGCAGTATTTT	CASSYTPRDSGDTQYF	TRBJ2-3	.	.	TRBV7-2
TGTGCCAGGAGCCCAGGGACGGTCCAAGAGACCCAGTACTTC	CARSPGTVQETQYF	TRBJ2-5	.	.	TRBV5-4
TGTGCCAGCAGCCCCTCGGGGGAGGTCGGCGAGCAGTACTTC	CASSPSGEVGEQYF	TRBJ2-7	few	.	TRBV11-2
TGTGCCAGTATCCCCAACCCCCCGGGTTGGACTAGCGGAAACACCGGGGAGCTGTTTTTT	CASIPNPPGWTSGNTGELFF	TRBJ2-2	.	TRBD2	TRBV19
TGTGCCAGCTCCCGTGGAGGGGACTATTACGAGCAGTACTTC	CASSRGGDYYEQYF	TRBJ2-7	.	TRBD2	TRBV25-1
TGTGCCAGCAGCTTAGGGCCGCCGTCCTACGAGCAGTACTTC	CASSLGPPSYEQYF	TRBJ2-7	.	.	TRBV7-2
TGCAGTGCTAGACCCGCCCCGGGACCGGCAGCCCAAGAGACCCAGTACTTC	CSARPAPGPAAQETQYF	TRBJ2-5	few	.	TRBV20-1
TGCAGCGTTGCCGGGACATACACAGATACGCAGTATTTT	CSVAGTYTDTQYF	TRBJ2-3	.	.	TRBV29-1
TGTGCCAGCAGCTTCCGGGGGGACGAGCAGTACTTC	CASSFRGDEQYF	TRBJ2-7	few	TRBD2	TRBV5-5
TGTGCCAGGAGCCCACGTGGGGGGTCCGAGCAGTACTTC	CARSPRGGSEQYF	TRBJ2-7	.	.	TRBV5-5